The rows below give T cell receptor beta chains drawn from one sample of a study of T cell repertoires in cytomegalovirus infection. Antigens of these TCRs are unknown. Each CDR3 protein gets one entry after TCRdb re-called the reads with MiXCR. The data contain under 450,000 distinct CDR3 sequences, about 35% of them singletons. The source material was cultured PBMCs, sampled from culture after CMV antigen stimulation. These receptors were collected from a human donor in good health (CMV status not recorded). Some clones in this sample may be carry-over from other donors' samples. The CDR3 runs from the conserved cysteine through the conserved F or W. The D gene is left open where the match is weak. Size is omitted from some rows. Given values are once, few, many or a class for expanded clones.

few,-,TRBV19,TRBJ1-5,TGTGCAGGGGGGGCCCCAGCCAGGCCCCAGCATTTT,CAGGAPARPQHF
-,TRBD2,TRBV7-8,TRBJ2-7,TGTGCCAGCAGCTCACTAGCCCGCGGGAGTAGAGGCGAGCAGTACTTC,CASSSLARGSRGEQYF
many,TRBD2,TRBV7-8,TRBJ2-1,TGTGCCAGCAGCTTAGGGAGACTAGCGGTAATGAATGAGCAGTTCTTC,CASSLGRLAVMNEQFF
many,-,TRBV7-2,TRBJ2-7,TGTGCCAGCAGCTTAGAAGGAGGGGGGTACGAGCAGTACTTC,CASSLEGGGYEQYF
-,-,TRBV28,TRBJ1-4,TGTGCCAGCAGTTTTTCGGCAGGGGTGAGCGAAAAACTGTTTTTT,CASSFSAGVSEKLFF
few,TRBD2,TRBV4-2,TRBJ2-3,TGTGCCAGCAGCCAAGATGGGACTAGCGGCACAGATACGCAGTATTTT,CASSQDGTSGTDTQYF
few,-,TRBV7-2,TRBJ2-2,TGTGCCAGCAGCTTAGCCCTCCTTGCCGGGGAGCTGTTTTTT,CASSLALLAGELFF
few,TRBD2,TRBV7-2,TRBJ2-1,TGTGCCAGCAGCTTAAAAGCGGGAGGTCCGGGTGAGCAGTTCTTC,CASSLKAGGPGEQFF
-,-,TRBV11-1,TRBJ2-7,TGTGCCAGCAGCTTAAGATTGTCCGGTCTCAGCTCCTACGAGCAGTACTTC,CASSLRLSGLSSYEQYF
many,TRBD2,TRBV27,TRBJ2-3,TGTGCCAGCAGTCCCGAACTAGCGGAAAACACAGATACGCAGTATTTT,CASSPELAENTDTQYF
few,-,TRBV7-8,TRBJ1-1,TGTGCCAGCACCAGAGAGATGAACACTGAAGCTTTCTTT,CASTREMNTEAFF
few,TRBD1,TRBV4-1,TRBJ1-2,TGCGCCAGCAGCCTAGAACAGGGGTGGATCTATGGCTACACCTTC,CASSLEQGWIYGYTF
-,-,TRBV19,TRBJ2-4,TGTGCCAGTAGTGACGGAAGGAGGACGGGCGGTGGAAACATTCAGTACTTC,CASSDGRRTGGGNIQYF
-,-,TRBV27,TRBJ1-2,TGTGCCAGCAGTCCAGATCTACGAAGGTATGGCTACACCTTC,CASSPDLRRYGYTF
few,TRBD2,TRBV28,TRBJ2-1,TGTGCCAGCAGTAGAGCGGGAGTGGGTGAGCAGTTCTTC,CASSRAGVGEQFF
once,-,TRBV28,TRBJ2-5,TGTGCCAGCAGTTTACCGGACTTGACATCCACCCAAGAGACCCAGTACTTC,CASSLPDLTSTQETQYF
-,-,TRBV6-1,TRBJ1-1,TGTGCCAGCAGAGCGACAGCGGTGAACACTGAAGCTTTCTTT,CASRATAVNTEAFF
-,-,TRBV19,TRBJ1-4,TGTGCCAGTGCGTCGGGGCCTAATGAAAAACTGTTTTTT,CASASGPNEKLFF
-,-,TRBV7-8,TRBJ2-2,TGTGCCAGCAGCTTAGCGGCAGGGATCCCGAACACCGGGGAGCTGTTTTTT,CASSLAAGIPNTGELFF
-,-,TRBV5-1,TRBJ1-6,TGCGCCAGCAGCTTGGCCACCTCAGATACTTCACCCCTCCACTTT,CASSLATSDTSPLHF
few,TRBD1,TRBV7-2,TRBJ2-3,TGTGCCAGCAGCTTGGGACAGGGGGTAAATACGCAGTATTTT,CASSLGQGVNTQYF
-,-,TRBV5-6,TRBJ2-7,TGTGCCAGCAGCTTTAATAGTGGACACACCTACGAGCAGTACTTC,CASSFNSGHTYEQYF
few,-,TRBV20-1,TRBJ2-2,TGCAGTGCTAGTGGACTCGGGTATACCGGGGAGCTGTTTTTT,CSASGLGYTGELFF
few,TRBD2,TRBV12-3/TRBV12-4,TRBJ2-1,TGTGCCGATGCACGGGGGGAAGGCAATGAGCAGTTCTTC,CADARGEGNEQFF
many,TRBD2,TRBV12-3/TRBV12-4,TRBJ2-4,TGTGCCAGCACCCTGAGGCTAGCGGACATTCAGTACTTC,CASTLRLADIQYF
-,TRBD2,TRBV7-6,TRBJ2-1,TGTGCCAGCAGCCGACTAGCCCTTGAGCAGTTCTTC,CASSRLALEQFF
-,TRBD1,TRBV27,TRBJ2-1,TGTGCCAGCCGAAGCCGGGACAGGGGTTACAATGAGCAGTTCTTC,CASRSRDRGYNEQFF
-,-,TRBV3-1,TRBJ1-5,TGTGCCAGCAGCCAAGGGGTTCGCAATCAGCCCCAGCATTTT,CASSQGVRNQPQHF
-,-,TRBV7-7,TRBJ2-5,TGTGCTAGCAGCTCCGACCGGGTCGGGACACACCAAGAGACCCAGTACTTC,CASSSDRVGTHQETQYF
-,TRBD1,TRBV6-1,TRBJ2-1,TGTGCCAGCACAAGGGACAGCCGCTCCTACAATGAGCAGTTCTTC,CASTRDSRSYNEQFF
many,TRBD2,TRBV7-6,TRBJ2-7,TGTGCCAGCAGCCACGGACTAGCGGCCCTAGTCTACGAGCAGTACTTC,CASSHGLAALVYEQYF
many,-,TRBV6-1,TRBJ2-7,TGTGCCAGCAGAGGAGAAACAAGCTCCTACGAGCAGTACTTC,CASRGETSSYEQYF
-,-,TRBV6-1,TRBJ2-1,TGTGCCAGCAGTTATTGGCCTTCAACCGACAATGAGCAGTTCTTC,CASSYWPSTDNEQFF
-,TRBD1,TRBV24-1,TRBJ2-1,TGTGCCACCAGTGCCAGAGAAGCCGTGGACAGGTGGTCCTACAATGAGCAGTTCTTC,CATSAREAVDRWSYNEQFF
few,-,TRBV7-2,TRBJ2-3,TGTGCCAGCAGCGTGGGGGGAGATACGCAGTATTTT,CASSVGGDTQYF
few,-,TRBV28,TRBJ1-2,TGTGCCAGCAGTTTATTCAGGGATGGCTACACCTTC,CASSLFRDGYTF
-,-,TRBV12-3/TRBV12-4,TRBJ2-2,TGTGCCAGCAGTTTGAATAGGGTCGGGGAGCTGTTTTTT,CASSLNRVGELFF
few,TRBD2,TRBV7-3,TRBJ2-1,TGTGCCAGCAGCCGGACTAGCGGGAAGGGTGAGCAGTTCTTC,CASSRTSGKGEQFF
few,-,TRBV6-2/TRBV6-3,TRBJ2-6,TGTGCCAGCAGAAATCGCGGGACGTCAGAGGGTTCTGGGGCCAACGTCCTGACTTTC,CASRNRGTSEGSGANVLTF
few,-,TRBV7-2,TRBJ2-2,TGTGCCAGCAGCTTAGTTCTGGGATCATCCACCGGGGAGCTGTTTTTT,CASSLVLGSSTGELFF
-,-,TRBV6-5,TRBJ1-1,TGTGCCAGCAGTTACTACCCGGCGAACACTGAAGCTTTCTTT,CASSYYPANTEAFF
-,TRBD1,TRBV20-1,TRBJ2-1,TGCAGTGCCCACAGGGGGTTGGGCACTGAGCAGTTCTTC,CSAHRGLGTEQFF
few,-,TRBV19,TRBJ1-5,TGTGCCAGTACAGCTCAGGCGGGGGATCAGCCCCAGCATTTT,CASTAQAGDQPQHF
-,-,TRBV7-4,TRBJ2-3,TGTGCCAGCAGCCTGGACCCCCGGGGGCCTAATACGCAGTATTTT,CASSLDPRGPNTQYF
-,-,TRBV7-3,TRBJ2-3,TGTGCCAGCAGCCCTGGACAGAACACAGATACGCAGTATTTT,CASSPGQNTDTQYF
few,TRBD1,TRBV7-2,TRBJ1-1,TGTGCCAGCAGCCCAAGCTCCCGACAGGGGCTGACTGAAGCTTTCTTT,CASSPSSRQGLTEAFF
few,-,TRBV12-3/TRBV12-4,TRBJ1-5,TGTGCCAGCAGCCCGGGACCCCCCCAGCCCCAGCATTTT,CASSPGPPQPQHF
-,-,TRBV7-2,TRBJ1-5,TGTGCCAGCAGCAGACTCCAGGGTCAGCCCCAGCATTTT,CASSRLQGQPQHF
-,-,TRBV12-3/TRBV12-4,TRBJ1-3,TGTGCCAGCAGTTTAGTGCGATCAGTATATGCAAACACCATATATTTT,CASSLVRSVYANTIYF
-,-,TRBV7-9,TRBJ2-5,TGTGCCAGCAGCCCGACCGGGACCTTAGGGGAGACCCAGTACTTC,CASSPTGTLGETQYF
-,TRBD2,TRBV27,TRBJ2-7,TGTGCCAGCAGTTCCGTCTTACTAGCGGGAGTTCGCTCCTACGAGCAGTACTTC,CASSSVLLAGVRSYEQYF
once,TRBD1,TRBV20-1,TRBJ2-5,TGCAGCGCCGTGGGGACAGGGCAAGAGACCCAGTACTTC,CSAVGTGQETQYF
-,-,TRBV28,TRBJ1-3,TGTGCCAGCAGTTTAAGGGGACTGACAAACACCATATATTTT,CASSLRGLTNTIYF
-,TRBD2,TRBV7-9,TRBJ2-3,TGTGCCAGCAGCTTCGGCGGGAGGGCCGGAGATACGCAGTATTTT,CASSFGGRAGDTQYF
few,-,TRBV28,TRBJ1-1,TGTGCCAGCAGTTTTTTGGGCAGGGTGAGCACTGAAGCTTTCTTT,CASSFLGRVSTEAFF
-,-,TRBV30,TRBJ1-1,TGTGCCTGGAGTTCCCTCACTGAAGCTTTCTTT,CAWSSLTEAFF
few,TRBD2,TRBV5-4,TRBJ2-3,TGTGCCAGCAGCTCCACTAGCGCAGATACGCAGTATTTT,CASSSTSADTQYF
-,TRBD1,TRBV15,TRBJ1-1,TGTGCCACCAGCAGGGGACAGGGGAACACTGAAGCTTTCTTT,CATSRGQGNTEAFF
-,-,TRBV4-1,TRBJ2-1,TGCGCCAGCAGCCAAGGACCAGGCCAAAGGGACAATGAGCAGTTCTTC,CASSQGPGQRDNEQFF
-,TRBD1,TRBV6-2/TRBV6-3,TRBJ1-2,TGTGCCAGCAGGCCTGGACAGGGCGGCTATGGCTACACCTTC,CASRPGQGGYGYTF